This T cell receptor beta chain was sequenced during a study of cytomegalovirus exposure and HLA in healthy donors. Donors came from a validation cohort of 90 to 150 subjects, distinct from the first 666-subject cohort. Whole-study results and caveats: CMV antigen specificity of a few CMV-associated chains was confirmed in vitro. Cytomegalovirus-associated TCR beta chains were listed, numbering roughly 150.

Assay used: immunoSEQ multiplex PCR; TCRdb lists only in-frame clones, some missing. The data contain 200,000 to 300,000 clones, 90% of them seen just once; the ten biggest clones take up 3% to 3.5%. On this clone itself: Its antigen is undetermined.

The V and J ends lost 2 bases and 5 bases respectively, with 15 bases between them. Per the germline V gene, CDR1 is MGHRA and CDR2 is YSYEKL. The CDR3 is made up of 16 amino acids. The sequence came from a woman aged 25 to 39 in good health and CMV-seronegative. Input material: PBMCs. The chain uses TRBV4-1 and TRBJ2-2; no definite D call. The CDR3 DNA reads TGCGCCAGCAGCCAACCCGACGGCCGAGGAACCGGGGAGCTGTTTTTT. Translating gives CASSQPDGRGTGELFF.